Described below is a single T cell receptor beta chain sequence and its context. What it recognizes is unknown. Germline V CDR1 and CDR2: KGHSH, LQKENI. The CDR3 has 14 amino acids. Trimming removed 6 bases from V and 5 bases from J, with 17 bases in between. The sample belongs to a study of OX40 agonist ivuxolimab in advanced cancers. Study in general: The group had a mean age of about 60 years, ranged from 23 to 79, and was around 86% male. Three patients, one with hepatocellular carcinoma and two with cutaneous melanoma, achieved partial responses.

Produced via immunoSEQ multiplex PCR; TCRdb's table is partial and in-frame only. This table holds some 89,000 clones, roughly four fifths found once. Study-level points and caveats: Relatively little clonal expansion, among the lowest observed, appeared in partial responders at 0.1-3.0 mg/kg.

The sample consisted of CD4+ or CD8+ T cells sorted from blood, taken in a trial of the OX40 agonist ivuxolimab. This chain connects TRBV18 to TRBJ2-7; D may be TRBD1 (6 bases). This receptor was obtained from an adult with an advanced solid tumor such as melanoma, head and neck, liver or kidney cancer. This CDR3 reads CASSYEHRDNEQYF. Written as DNA, the CDR3 is TGTGCCAGCTCCTATGAACACAGGGACAACGAGCAGTACTTC.